This T cell receptor beta chain was retrieved from a study of OX40 agonist ivuxolimab in advanced cancers. V lost 7 bases to trimming and J lost 5 bases, with 15 bases between them. Per germline, CDR1 LNHDA and CDR2 SQIVND (reference sequence). The CDR3 runs 13 residues. Only in-frame clones appear in the TCRdb table, and some are missing; sequencing was by immunoSEQ multiplex PCR. The table shows approximately 6,000 clones, with under 85% occurring only once. On cycle 4 day 1 and cycle 7 day 1, as well as at baseline, blood was sampled. V usage is TRBV19 and J usage is TRBJ2-7, with TRBD2 as a possible D gene (6 bases). The TCR originated in an adult with an advanced solid tumor such as melanoma, head and neck, liver or kidney cancer. The sequencing here drew on CD4+ or CD8+ T cells sorted from blood, taken in a trial of the OX40 agonist ivuxolimab. The CDR3 loop is CASNLGGSDEQYF. The DNA for the CDR3 is TGTGCCAGTAACCTCGGAGGGTCGGACGAGCAGTACTTC.